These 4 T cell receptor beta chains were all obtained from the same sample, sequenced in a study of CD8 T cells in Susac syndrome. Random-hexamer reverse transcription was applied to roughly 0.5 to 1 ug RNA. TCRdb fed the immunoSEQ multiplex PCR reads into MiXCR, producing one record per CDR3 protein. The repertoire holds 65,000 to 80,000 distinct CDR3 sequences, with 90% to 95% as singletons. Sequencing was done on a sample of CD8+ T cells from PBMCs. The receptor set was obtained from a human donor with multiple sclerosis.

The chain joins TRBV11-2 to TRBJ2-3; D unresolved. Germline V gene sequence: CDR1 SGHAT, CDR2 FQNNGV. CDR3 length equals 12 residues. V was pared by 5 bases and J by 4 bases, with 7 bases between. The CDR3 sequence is CASSDVADTQYF. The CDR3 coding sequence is TGTGCCAGCAGCGACGTCGCAGATACGCAGTATTTT.

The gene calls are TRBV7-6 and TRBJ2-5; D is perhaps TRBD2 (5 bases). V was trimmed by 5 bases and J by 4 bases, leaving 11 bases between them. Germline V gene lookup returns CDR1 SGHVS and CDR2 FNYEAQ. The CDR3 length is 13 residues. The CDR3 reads CASSPTRGETQYF. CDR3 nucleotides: TGTGCCAGCAGCCCCACCCGGGGAGAGACCCAGTACTTC.

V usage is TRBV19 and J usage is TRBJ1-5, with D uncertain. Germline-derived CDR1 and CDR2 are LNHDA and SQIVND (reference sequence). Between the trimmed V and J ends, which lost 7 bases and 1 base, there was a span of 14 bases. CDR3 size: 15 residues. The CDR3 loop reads CASKPGSRSNQPQHF. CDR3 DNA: TGTGCCAGTAAGCCAGGATCTAGGAGCAATCAGCCCCAGCATTTT.

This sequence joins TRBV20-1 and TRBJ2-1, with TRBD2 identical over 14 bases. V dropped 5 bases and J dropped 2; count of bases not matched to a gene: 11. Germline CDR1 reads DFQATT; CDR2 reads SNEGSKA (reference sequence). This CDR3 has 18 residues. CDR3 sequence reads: CSADGGLAGAGTYNEQFF. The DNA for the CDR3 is TGCAGTGCTGACGGGGGACTAGCGGGAGCTGGAACCTACAATGAGCAGTTCTTC.